This TCR beta chain was recovered during a study of blood T cell repertoires in COVID-19. Germline CDR1 is MNHEY and CDR2 is SMNVEV (reference sequence). The CDR3 totals 13 residues. The ends were cut back, 0 bases at V and 6 bases at J, with 6 bases in the middle. Measured with immunoSEQ multiplex PCR; TCRdb has only the in-frame clones, and not every one. The sample holds 65,000 to 85,000 clones, 78% seen once. This receptor was obtained from a human donor in a cohort sampled during active COVID-19. The sequencing input was peripheral blood. The V and J genes are TRBV27 and TRBJ2-1; D unresolved. The DNA for the CDR3 is TGTGCCAGCAGTTTATCGTTTCGCAATGAGCAGTTCTTC. Its protein product is CASSLSFRNEQFF.